The source of this T cell receptor (beta chain) is a study of beta chain features in type 1 diabetes. The overall study: Comparable age, gender and cell yields were observed in patients relative to healthy donors. The study's findings and limits: Among all four CD4+ subsets, Type 1 diabetes patients had TCRB CDR3s that were moderately but significantly shorter.

The germline V gene has CDR1 GTSNPN and CDR2 SVGIG (reference sequence). V lost 4 bases, J lost 7 bases, and 12 bases stayed unmatched. CDR3 length: 15 residues. Turning to this clone: The target antigen is unknown.

The authors reverse transcribed all of the isolated RNA, so sequencing captured expressed TCRB transcripts. The protocol was immunoSEQ multiplex PCR, while the TCRdb copy is restricted to in-frame clones and leaves out a portion. The sample includes 600,000 to 700,000 clones, 10% to 15% of them seen just once. Sample: naive CD4+ T cells from blood. The TCR was taken from a man younger than 35 with type 1 diabetes. The V call is TRBV30, the J call TRBJ2-2, with 7 bases identical to TRBD1. CDR3 region: CAWTTIRQGLGELFF. The CDR3 DNA follows: TGTGCCTGGACCACCATACGACAGGGCCTCGGGGAGCTGTTTTTT.